What follows are 9 T cell receptor beta chains derived from one specimen sequenced in a study of blood T cells in healthy people across ages. Through a sample-barcoded 5' primer and a J-beta primer mix, a second PCR was run for roughly 6 to 12 cycles. TCRdb re-analysed the 5' RACE reads in MiXCR, keeping a single row per CDR3 protein. The repertoire has about 1.6 million distinct CDR3 sequences, about 35% of them found once; the top ten carry about 10%. Sequencing was done on a sample of blood. These receptor sequences come from a woman aged 25 to 45 in good health.

This clonotype was counted at least ten times. This chain connects TRBV11-2 to TRBJ2-5; 9 bases agree with TRBD2. CDR3 size: 14 residues. The junction had 5 bases not matched to a gene; V was cut back by 4 bases and J by 5 bases. Germline lookup yields CDR1 SGHAT and CDR2 FQNNGV. CDR3 amino acids: CASSSSGGRETQYF. The CDR3 nucleotides read TGTGCCAGCAGCTCCAGCGGGGGGCGGGAGACCCAGTACTTC.

The sample holds a few counts of this clonotype. The V gene is TRBV20-1, the J gene TRBJ2-7; 7 nucleotides agree with TRBD1. From germline, CDR1 is DFQATT and CDR2 SNEGSKA (reference sequence). The trim removed 0 bases at V and 2 bases at J, leaving 4 bases unmatched. The CDR3 contains 14 residues. This chain's CDR3 is CSAREGTATYEQYF. The CDR3 DNA reads TGCAGTGCTAGAGAGGGGACAGCGACCTACGAGCAGTACTTC.

This clonotype was detected only a few times. The V and J genes are TRBV29-1 and TRBJ2-3; no clear D. V gave up 8 bases and J gave up 0 bases, with 18 bases separating them. The CDR3 consists of 15 residues. Germline V lookup: CDR1 SQVTM, CDR2 ANQGSEA. The CDR3 region is CSPIAAASSTDTQYF. CDR3 nucleotides: TGCAGCCCAATCGCCGCAGCTTCTAGCACAGATACGCAGTATTTT.

This chain uses TRBV25-1 with TRBJ2-7; TRBD1 might be the D (6 bases). The CDR3 has 15 residues. Trimming took off 7 bases at V and 3 bases at J, with 19 bases between the two ends. Germline values: CDR1 MGHDK, CDR2 SYGVNS. The CDR3 loop reads CASTWTAEMYYEQYF. CDR3 DNA: TGTGCCAGCACTTGGACAGCGGAGATGTACTACGAGCAGTACTTC.

The rearrangement joins TRBV20-1 to TRBJ2-1; D is unresolved. Trimming took 3 bases from V and 5 from J, leaving 11 bases between them. This CDR3 has 13 amino acids. From germline, CDR1 is DFQATT and CDR2 SNEGSKA (reference sequence). Written as DNA, the CDR3 is TGCAGTGCTAGCCCCACAGTTGACAATGAGCAGTTCTTC. It codes for CSASPTVDNEQFF.

The chain recombines TRBV27 with TRBJ2-3, with 10 bases lining up with TRBD2. CDR3 length: 14 residues. Germline V gene sequence: CDR1 MNHEY, CDR2 SMNVEV (reference sequence). The V and J ends lost 3 bases and 5 bases, in that order; junction bases with no gene match: 2. The CDR3 region has the DNA TGTGCCAGCAGTTTGCCTAGCGGGAGAGATACGCAGTATTTT. Residues: CASSLPSGRDTQYF.

V is TRBV4-1 and J is TRBJ1-1; D is perhaps TRBD1 (5 bases). The V gene lost 4 bases and the J gene lost 4 bases, with 13 bases spanning the gap. The CDR3 is made up of 14 amino acids. Germline V gene lookup returns CDR1 MGHRA and CDR2 YSYEKL. The CDR3 DNA reads as TGCGCCAGCAGCCTAGGGACCATTGGCACTGAAGCTTTCTTT. Protein product: CASSLGTIGTEAFF.

In its sample, this clonotype was seen a few times. This chain links TRBV3-1 with TRBJ2-2, with 8 bases that match TRBD1. The length of the CDR3 is 14 residues. V lost 3 bases, J lost 4 bases, and 1 base stayed unmatched. Germline CDR1 reads LGHDT; CDR2 reads YNNKEL (reference sequence). DNA of the CDR3: TGTGCCAGCAGCCACAGGGGGCCCACCGGGGAGCTGTTTTTT. Its translation: CASSHRGPTGELFF.

This clonotype was detected only a few times. This chain connects TRBV29-1 to TRBJ1-2; D is unclear. This CDR3 is 12 amino acids long. Trimming cost V 8 bases and J 7 bases, with 17 bases left between them. CDR1 and CDR2 (germline): SQVTM, ANQGSEA. The CDR3 sequence: CSCGRADIGYTF. CDR3 coding DNA: TGCAGCTGTGGTCGGGCTGATATTGGCTACACCTTC.